One T cell receptor (beta chain) is described in this entry. The PCR employed 60 Vbeta primers together with 13 Jbeta primers. The data were produced by immunoSEQ multiplex PCR, yet TCRdb's version contains in-frame clones alone and is incomplete. The table records approximately 130,000 clones, about 85% of them present only once. This record comes from a study of cytomegalovirus exposure and HLA in healthy donors. Overall study context: Assignment to the Caucasian-associated ancestry cluster applied to roughly 80% of the approximately 360 genotyped donors.

With V trimmed by 6 bases and J by 8 bases, 12 bases remained unmatched. The CDR3 is 14 residues long. From germline, CDR1 is MNHNS and CDR2 SASEGT. The sequence came from a boy under 18 in good health and CMV-seronegative. V and J are TRBV6-1 and TRBJ1-2; 7 bases are a match to TRBD1. Material for sequencing was PBMCs. CDR3 DNA sequence: TGTGCCAGCAGGACGGAACAGGGGCGAGGCGGCTACACCTTC. Translated, it gives CASRTEQGRGGYTF.